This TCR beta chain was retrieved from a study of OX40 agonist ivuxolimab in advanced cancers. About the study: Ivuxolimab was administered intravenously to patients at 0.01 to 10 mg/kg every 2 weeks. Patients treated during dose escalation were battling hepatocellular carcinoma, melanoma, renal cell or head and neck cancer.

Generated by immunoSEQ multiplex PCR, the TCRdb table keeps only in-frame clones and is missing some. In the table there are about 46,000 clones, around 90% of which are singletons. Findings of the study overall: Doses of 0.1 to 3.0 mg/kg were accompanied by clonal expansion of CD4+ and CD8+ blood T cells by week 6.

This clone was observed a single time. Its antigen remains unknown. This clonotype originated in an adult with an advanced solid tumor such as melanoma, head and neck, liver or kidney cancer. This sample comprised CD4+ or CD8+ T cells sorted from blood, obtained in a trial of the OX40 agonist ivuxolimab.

The chain's CDR3 is CASSQEAGANTGELFF. For the CDR3, the DNA is TGCGCCAGCAGCCAAGAGGCGGGGGCGAACACCGGGGAGCTGTTTTTT. The chain combines TRBV4-1 with TRBJ2-2, with 7 nucleotides matching TRBD2. This CDR3 has 16 residues. Germline values: CDR1 MGHRA, CDR2 YSYEKL. V lost 0 bases to trimming and J lost 0 bases; unmatched junction nucleotides: 1.